Shown below are 14 T cell receptor beta chains from a single sample sequenced in a study of CD8+CD57+ T cells in acquired aplastic anemia (dated by TCRdb to the late 2010s). Sequencing instrument: Illumina HiSeq 2000. Genomic DNA was used as template for profiling of TCR beta VDJ combinations and CDR3 sequences. TCRdb reworked the public reads: Q25 trimming with fastp, MiXCR clone assembly, productive beta chains retained. Records with the same CDR3 protein are collapsed into one entry carrying the most frequent genes and DNA. This sample has over 250,000 distinct CDR3 sequences in its table, and 56% of those were observed once. The ten biggest clones cover around 1.3% of the sample. Patients chosen for sequencing had shown expansion of CD8+CD57+ cells by flow cytometry. Sample: sorted CD4+, CD8+, or CD8+CD57+ T cells (not recorded which) from PBMCs. These receptors originate from a human donor with aplastic anemia.

The chain links TRBV5-1 to TRBJ2-1; 13 bases map to TRBD2. V lost 0 bases and J lost 8; bases outside the gene matches: 5. The V gene's germline CDR1 is SGHRS and CDR2 YFSETQ. The CDR3 is made up of 16 amino acids. CDR3 sequence reads: CASSLGLAGGRDEQFF. DNA for the CDR3: TGCGCCAGCAGCTTGGGACTAGCGGGGGGAAGGGATGAGCAGTTCTTC.

The rearrangement uses TRBV7-2 and TRBJ2-1, with D perhaps matching TRBD2 (5 bases). The CDR3 loop spans 16 amino acids. Germline lookup yields CDR1 SGHTA and CDR2 FQGNSA. Deletions cut 5 bases from V and 4 bases from J, with 18 bases between. The CDR3 DNA is TGTGCCAGCAGCCCGCGACTAAAGGTGGGATACAATGAGCAGTTCTTC. Protein product: CASSPRLKVGYNEQFF.

This clonotype was counted a few times. This sequence joins TRBV3-1 and TRBJ2-3; D not resolved. Germline CDR1 and CDR2: LGHDT and YNNKEL (reference sequence). Deletions cut 4 bases from V and 5 bases from J, with 10 bases between. The CDR3 is 13 amino acids. CDR3 sequence: CASSPQTRDTQYF. DNA of the CDR3: TGTGCCAGCAGCCCACAAACAAGAGATACGCAGTATTTT.

The chain links TRBV7-8 to TRBJ2-7; TRBD2 aligns across 14 bases. Trimming cost V 7 bases and J 3 bases; bases outside gene matches: 14. CDR1 and CDR2 (germline): SGHVS, FQNEAQ. This CDR3 is built from 18 residues. CDR3: CASTNGLAGGILSYEQYF. CDR3 nucleotide sequence: TGTGCCAGCACCAATGGACTAGCGGGGGGTATTCTAAGCTACGAGCAGTACTTC.

This clonotype occurred a few times. The chain has TRBV13 and TRBJ2-7; TRBD2 might be the D (6 bases). Germline assignment: CDR1 PRHDT and CDR2 FYEKMQ (reference sequence). The V end was cut by 4 bases, the J end by 1 base, with 8 bases between. CDR3 length: 13 amino acids. The CDR3 nucleotides are TGTGCCAGCAGCTCCGGGACTTCCTACGAGCAGTACTTC. Protein product: CASSSGTSYEQYF.

This clonotype was counted many times. CDR3 sequence reads: CASSPGLAGGSYNEQFF. The DNA for the CDR3 is TGCGCCAGCAGCCCCGGACTAGCGGGAGGCTCCTACAATGAGCAGTTCTTC. The V and J genes are TRBV5-1 and TRBJ2-1, with 14 nucleotides matching TRBD2. J was trimmed by 0 bases and V by 4 bases; bases with no gene match: 3. Looked up from germline, CDR1 is SGHRS and CDR2 is YFSETQ. This CDR3 spans 17 amino acids.

The sample holds one count of this clonotype. This chain uses TRBV7-2 with TRBJ2-1; D is tentatively TRBD1 or TRBD2 (6 bases each). V was shortened by 4 bases and J by 6 bases, with 13 bases between the two germline ends. The CDR3 extends over 14 amino acids. From germline, CDR1 is SGHTA and CDR2 FQGNSA. The CDR3 protein is CASSSSPGANEQFF. The CDR3 nucleotides are TGTGCCAGCAGCTCCAGCCCGGGGGCCAATGAGCAGTTCTTC.

The V gene is TRBV11-2, the J gene TRBJ2-7, with unresolved D. The germline CDR1 and CDR2 sequences are SGHAT and FQNNGV. This CDR3 is built from 12 residues. The germline V and J ends were trimmed by 4 bases and 9 bases, with 13 bases remaining between them. CDR3 DNA: TGTGCCAGCAGCTCGATCGGTGGCATGCAGTACTTC. This encodes CASSSIGGMQYF.

The rearrangement links TRBV7-8 to TRBJ2-7, with TRBD2 identical over 8 bases. V gave up 5 bases and J gave up 6 bases; unmatched junction bases: 6. This CDR3 spans 13 amino acids. From germline, CDR1 is SGHVS and CDR2 FQNEAQ. The CDR3 nucleotides are TGTGCCAGCAGCCCCCCGGGAGGGCCCGAGCAGTACTTC. Translated, it gives CASSPPGGPEQYF.

For this clonotype: Germline is not matched at one junction end, which may reflect a read error. The chain uses TRBV15 and TRBJ2-7; D is unclear. Germline assignment: CDR1 LNHNV and CDR2 YYDKDF (reference sequence). The CDR3 extends over 13 amino acids. CDR3 bases: TGTGCCACTAGCAGCCGCAATTGCAAGGAGCAGTACTTC. Its protein is CATSSRNCKEQYF.

This clonotype was detected only once. The chain links TRBV5-5 to TRBJ2-1; 11 positions match TRBD2. The CDR3 has 15 residues. CDR1 and CDR2 (germline): SGHKS, YYEKEE (reference sequence). Trimming removed 4 bases from V and 6 bases from J; junction bases left unmatched: 6. The CDR3 is CASSGTSGRRNEQFF. The DNA for the CDR3 is TGTGCCAGCAGCGGTACTAGCGGGAGACGCAATGAGCAGTTCTTC.

The chain links TRBV29-1 to TRBJ2-7, with TRBD1 identical over 9 bases. Germline CDR1 reads SQVTM; CDR2 reads ANQGSEA. V lost 7 bases to trimming and J lost 4 bases; unmatched junction nucleotides: 11. The CDR3 is 14 residues long. The CDR3 loop is CSAYTGTGNYEQYF. The CDR3 DNA reads as TGCAGCGCCTACACCGGGACAGGGAATTACGAGCAGTACTTC.

Turning to this clonotype: The germline gene is not matched at one end of the junction; a read error may be the cause. The rearrangement joins TRBV19 to TRBJ1-4; D is ambiguous. Germline V gene data show CDR1 as LNHDA and CDR2 as SQIVND (reference sequence). This CDR3 has 16 amino acids. In DNA form, the CDR3 reads TGTGCCAGTAATTCACTGGGGAGAGCAACTAATGAAAAACTGTTTTTC. Residues: CASNSLGRATNEKLFF.

V and J are TRBV24-1 and TRBJ2-7; D perhaps matches TRBD2 (8 bases). The germline gives CDR1 KGHDR, CDR2 SFDVKD. V was trimmed by 3 bases and J by 12 bases, leaving 20 bases between them. The CDR3 is 14 amino acids. The CDR3, as DNA: TGTGCCACCAGTGATACGGGACTAGGGGGCGGGCCGTACTTC. Its translation: CATSDTGLGGGPYF.